Reported below is one T cell receptor beta chain. The primer mix had 60 Vbeta and 13 Jbeta primers. Authors' analysis steps: In a later analysis, of 80 million or so unique beta chains, roughly 10 million appeared in at least two donors. The assay was immunoSEQ multiplex PCR, and TCRdb's table has in-frame clones only and misses some. V and J calls and clone size are as listed in that table; D and trimming were resolved from the DNA. The table includes 150,000 to 200,000 clones, roughly four fifths detected once. The data were obtained in a study of cytomegalovirus exposure and HLA in healthy donors. V dropped 0 bases and J dropped 0 bases, with 12 bases sitting between them. Germline CDR1 SEHNR, CDR2 FQNEAQ (reference sequence). There are 17 residues in the CDR3.

The sequenced sample was PBMCs. The gene calls are TRBV7-9 and TRBJ1-3, with D possibly TRBD1 on 6 matching bases. The clonotype originates from a man in his forties or fifties in good health and CMV-seronegative. The CDR3 nucleotides are TGTGCCAGCAGCTTAGCCCTACAGGGCGGCTCTGGAAACACCATATATTTT. Translation gives CASSLALQGGSGNTIYF.